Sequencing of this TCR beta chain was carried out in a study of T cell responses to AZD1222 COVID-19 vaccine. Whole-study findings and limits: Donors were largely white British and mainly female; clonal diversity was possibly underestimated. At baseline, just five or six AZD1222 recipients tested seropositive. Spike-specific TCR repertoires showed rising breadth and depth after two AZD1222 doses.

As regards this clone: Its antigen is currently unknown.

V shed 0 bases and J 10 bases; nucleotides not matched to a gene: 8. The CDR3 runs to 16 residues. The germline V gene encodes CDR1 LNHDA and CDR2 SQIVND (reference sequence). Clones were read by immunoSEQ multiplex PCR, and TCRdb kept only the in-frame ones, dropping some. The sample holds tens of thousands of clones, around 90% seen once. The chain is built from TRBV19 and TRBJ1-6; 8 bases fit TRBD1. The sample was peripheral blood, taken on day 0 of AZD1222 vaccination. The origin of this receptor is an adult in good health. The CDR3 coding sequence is TGTGCCAGTAGTATAGACCCGGGACAGGTCGGATCACCCCTCCACTTT. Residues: CASSIDPGQVGSPLHF.